The next 21 T cell receptor beta chains were all read from a single sample in a study of human T cells and chemical hapten exposure. Time point indicated: patch test 3, about 24 weeks after DPC sensitization. Sample treatment: therapeutic diphenylcyclopropenone sensitization with weekly scalp DPC. One entry per CDR3 protein, called by TCRdb with MiXCR from the RACE reads. The table shows more than 85,000 distinct CDR3 sequences, with under 40% occurring only once. The material was whole blood, obtained in connection with sensitization to the hapten diphenylcyclopropenone (DPC). These receptors were obtained from a man aged 40-49 years with alopecia areata. Some clones in this sample may be carry-over from other donors' samples.

This clonotype appeared a few times. V and J are TRBV7-2 and TRBJ2-3; D not certain. V dropped 5 bases and J dropped 1 base, with 7 bases sitting between them. The V gene's germline CDR1 is SGHTA and CDR2 FQGNSA. This CDR3 spans 13 amino acids. This CDR3 reads CASSLFRTDTQYF. The CDR3 DNA follows: TGTGCCAGCAGCCTCTTTCGCACAGATACGCAGTATTTT.

V is TRBV6-2 or TRBV6-3 and J is TRBJ2-7; D unclear. This CDR3 has 15 amino acids. The V end lost 0 bases, the J end lost 7 bases, and 16 bases lay between the germline ends. CDR1 and CDR2 (germline): MNHEY, SVGEGT. The CDR3 sequence is CASSYSQIVAGEQYV. The DNA of the CDR3 is TGTGCCAGCAGTTACTCGCAAATTGTGGCCGGGGAGCAGTACGTC.

The V call is TRBV6-5, the J call TRBJ1-1; no reliable D call. This CDR3 region has 16 residues. Trimming pared 0 bases from V and 10 bases from J, leaving 21 bases between. Germline values: CDR1 MNHEY, CDR2 SVGAGI. The CDR3 sequence is CASSYSTARPSRGAFF. The CDR3 DNA is TGTGCCAGCAGTTACTCTACAGCCAGGCCCAGTCGGGGAGCTTTCTTT.

The chain uses TRBV24-1 and TRBJ2-5; D perhaps matches TRBD1 (5 bases). The V end lost 4 bases, the J end lost 10 bases, and 12 bases lay between the germline ends. CDR3 length: 12 amino acids. Germline CDR1 is KGHDR and CDR2 is SFDVKD. The CDR3 spells CATSDAQGNQYF. The CDR3 DNA reads TGTGCCACCAGTGACGCCCAGGGAAACCAGTACTTC.

The chain employs TRBV29-1 and TRBJ2-7; D tentatively reads TRBD1 or TRBD2 (5 bases each). Trimming shortened V by 8 bases and J by 1 base, and 12 bases separated the two germline ends. Germline V gives CDR1 SQVTM, CDR2 ANQGSEA. The CDR3 is 12 residues long. CDR3 nucleotide sequence: TGCAGCCCTTGGGACGGTTCCTACGAGCAGTACGTC. This translates into CSPWDGSYEQYV.

Remarks on this clonotype: At one of its ends the junction is not consistent with the germline gene, which may arise from a read error. The gene calls are TRBV7-7 and TRBJ2-2; the D gene is possibly TRBD2 (5 bases). This CDR3 is 13 amino acids long. Germline CDR1 SSHAT, CDR2 FNYEAQ (reference sequence). For the CDR3, the DNA is TGTGCTAGCAGCGGAAGTCTAACCGGGGAGCTGTTTTTT. Protein: CASSGSLTGELFF.

V and J are TRBV7-8 and TRBJ1-5; the D is unclear. Deletions cut 1 base from V and 6 bases from J, with 13 bases between. CDR3 length equals 15 residues. Looked up from germline, CDR1 is SGHVS and CDR2 is FQNEAQ. In DNA form, the CDR3 reads TGTGCCAGCAGCTTAGATACGAGTTCGGGTCAGCCCCAGCATTTT. It encodes CASSLDTSSGQPQHF.

The chain combines TRBV6-2 or TRBV6-3 with TRBJ2-1, with 9 bases identical to TRBD2. Unmatched junction bases numbered 6, after V lost 7 bases and J lost 8 bases. This CDR3 is 13 amino acids long. Germline CDR1 reads MNHEY; CDR2 reads SVGEGT. CDR3 residues: CASKGGRVYEQFF. The DNA for the CDR3 is TGTGCCAGCAAAGGCGGGAGGGTTTATGAGCAGTTCTTC.

The chain recombines TRBV6-5 with TRBJ2-1, with 11 bases lining up with TRBD2. V lost 5 bases and J lost 7; bases outside the gene matches: 7. This CDR3 spans 15 amino acids. Germline loops: CDR1 MNHEY, CDR2 SVGAGI. The CDR3 region has the DNA TGTGCCAGCAGTCGCGGACTAGCGGGTATGAATGAGCAGTTCTTC. Its protein product is CASSRGLAGMNEQFF.

The chain combines TRBV29-1 with TRBJ2-5, with D unclear. Per the germline V gene, CDR1 is SQVTM and CDR2 is ANQGSEA. This CDR3 region has 14 residues. Deletions cut 0 bases from V and 5 bases from J, with 13 bases between. This CDR3 is CSVEDPQARETQYF. CDR3 nucleotide sequence: TGCAGCGTTGAAGATCCCCAAGCGAGGGAGACCCAGTACTTC.

This chain connects TRBV29-1 to TRBJ1-2; D possibly corresponds to TRBD1 (6 bases). This CDR3 is built from 15 residues. The germline CDR1 and CDR2 sequences are SQVTM and ANQGSEA. V was trimmed by 3 bases and J by 2 bases, leaving 16 bases between them. CDR3 in amino acids: CSVEGGGGNNYGYTF. The CDR3 nucleotides read TGCAGCGTTGAGGGAGGGGGGGGAAACAACTATGGCTACACCTTC.

This chain joins TRBV10-3 and TRBJ1-1; 10 bases line up with TRBD1. V shed 6 bases and J 1 base; nucleotides not matched to a gene: 2. The CDR3 runs to 14 residues. CDR1 ENHRY and CDR2 SYGVKD come from the germline V gene. Written as DNA, the CDR3 is TGTGCCATCAGCAGACAGGGGGCGAACACTGAAGCTTTCTTT. Amino acids: CAISRQGANTEAFF.

This clonotype was seen only a few times. J is TRBJ2-3 and V is TRBV6-2 or TRBV6-3, with TRBD2 matching over 12 bases. The CDR3 sequence is 14 residues long. Germline V CDR1 and CDR2: MNHEY, SVGEGT. Trimming removed 6 bases from V and 6 bases from J; junction bases left unmatched: 4. The CDR3 sequence is CASRSSGRVDTQYF. The DNA for the CDR3 is TGTGCCAGCAGGTCTAGCGGGAGGGTTGATACGCAGTATTTT.

This chain connects TRBV6-1 to TRBJ2-3, with unresolved D. Trimming took 3 bases from V and 2 from J, leaving 3 bases between them. Germline V CDR1 and CDR2: MNHNS, SASEGT. The CDR3 runs to 12 residues. Written as DNA, the CDR3 is TGTGCCAGCAGTGACAACACAGATACGCAGTATTTT. Protein sequence: CASSDNTDTQYF.

The genes are TRBV30 and TRBJ2-1, with D perhaps TRBD1 (6 bases). V lost 2 bases, J lost 2 bases, and 10 bases lay in between. This CDR3 region has 14 residues. CDR1 and CDR2 from the germline V gene are GTSNPN and SVGIG (reference sequence). The CDR3 region is CAWSPQGPYNEQFF. In nucleotides, the CDR3 is TGTGCCTGGAGTCCGCAGGGGCCCTACAATGAGCAGTTCTTC.

This clonotype showed up many times. The gene calls are TRBV7-9 and TRBJ2-1; TRBD2 might be the D (5 bases). The V gene's germline CDR1 is SEHNR and CDR2 FQNEAQ (reference sequence). This CDR3 is 14 amino acids long. V was shortened by 5 bases and J by 6 bases, with 14 bases between the two germline ends. The CDR3 sequence is CASSPSGLLNEQFF. DNA of the CDR3: TGTGCCAGCAGCCCCAGTGGACTTCTCAATGAGCAGTTCTTC. Looking up the rest from reference TRBV7-9 and TRBJ2-1 gives the full variable domain: DTGVSQNPRHKITKRGQNVTFRCDPISEHNRLYWYRQTLGQGPEFLTYFQNEAQLEKSRLLSDRFSAERPKGSFSTLEIQRTEQGDSAMYLCASSPSGLLNEQFFGPGTRLTVL.

Points on this clonotype: An end of the junction differs from the germline gene, which may be a read error. This chain uses TRBV7-7 with TRBJ2-7; D gene unclear. The germline V gene has CDR1 SSHAT and CDR2 FNYEAQ (reference sequence). This CDR3 comprises 13 residues. The CDR3, as DNA: TGTGCTAGCAGCTTAGACGCCACCTACGAGCAGTACTTC. Amino acid sequence: CASSLDATYEQYF.

The chain carries TRBV7-2 and TRBJ2-1, with 11 bases lining up with TRBD2. The CDR3 contains 15 residues. V trimming: 1 base; J trimming: 10 bases; junction bases outside the gene matches: 6. The germline V gene encodes CDR1 SGHTA and CDR2 FQGNSA. The CDR3 region is CASSLVAGGPGEQFF. CDR3 sequence (DNA): TGTGCCAGCAGCTTAGTAGCGGGAGGGCCAGGGGAGCAGTTCTTC.

The chain links TRBV6-4 to TRBJ2-3; 11 positions agree with TRBD2. The germline V gene has CDR1 MRHNA and CDR2 SNTAGT. The CDR3 consists of 15 residues. V gave up 5 bases and J gave up 4 bases; unmatched junction bases: 5. The CDR3 DNA sequence: TGTGCCAGCAGTAACCTAGCGGGAGGATCAGATACGCAGTATTTT. Protein product: CASSNLAGGSDTQYF.

The CDR3 region is CSVQDWPDTQYF. CDR3 DNA sequence: TGCAGCGTTCAGGATTGGCCAGATACGCAGTATTTT. The chain has TRBV29-1 and TRBJ2-3; D is undetermined. CDR1 is SQVTM, CDR2 ANQGSEA, per germline. The CDR3 totals 12 residues. V shed 5 bases and J shed 4 bases, with 10 bases lying between them.

The chain employs TRBV20-1 and TRBJ1-4, with D unclear. V lost 0 bases to trimming and J lost 0 bases, with 11 bases between them. Germline V gene data show CDR1 as DFQATT and CDR2 as SNEGSKA (reference sequence). The CDR3 is 16 amino acids. CDR3 sequence: CSARDHIGTTNEKLFF. As DNA, the CDR3 is TGCAGTGCTAGAGATCATATAGGAACAACTAATGAAAAACTGTTTTTT.